This TCR beta chain was captured in a study of T-cell reconstitution after alpha-beta-depleted transplantation in children. The CDR3 sequence is 13 residues long. Trimming cost V 4 bases and J 3 bases, with 8 bases left between them. In germline, CDR1 is SGDLS, CDR2 YYNGEE. Preparation of the TCRbeta library involved a method that used unique molecular identifiers. TCRdb re-called the PCR reads through MiXCR, storing one row per CDR3 protein. The sample carries a few hundred thousand distinct CDR3 sequences, roughly 27% recorded once. The rearrangement joins TRBV9 to TRBJ2-1; D perhaps matches TRBD2 (5 bases). This TCR was recovered from a boy under three years old with Wiskott-Aldrich syndrome, due to receive a stem cell transplant. This sample comprised PBMCs, obtained before TCRalphabeta/CD19-depleted stem cell transplant. This chain's CDR3 is CASSPRDYNEQFF. For the CDR3, the DNA is TGTGCCAGCAGCCCCCGGGACTACAATGAGCAGTTCTTC.